This T cell receptor (beta chain) stems from a study of regulatory T cells in long-lasting Graves disease. At least ten counts were recorded for this clonotype. Arm-PCR of CDR3 regions and iRepertoire HTBI primers were the basis on which TCR beta libraries were built. Each CDR3 protein gets one entry after TCRdb re-called the multiplex PCR reads with MiXCR. The sample shows 380,000 or so distinct CDR3 sequences, roughly 16% of them seen only once. As to time point: newly diagnosed GD, antithyroid drugs for less than 3 months. RNA from PBMCs was the source of the TCR library. A volume of about 9 milliliters of peripheral blood was collected in EDTA tubes. This CDR3 has 15 residues. Trimming at V came to 7 bases and at J to 4 bases, leaving 7 bases not matched to a gene. The sample was also reused in another study, on T cells in Graves' hyperthyroidism and ophthalmopathy. That source adds: The model identified upcoming ophthalmopathy a median about 7.1 months ahead of onset.

This receptor was identified in a young woman with Graves disease. Specimen: peripheral blood mononuclear cells (PBMCs), collected at new diagnosis, from a patient treated with antithyroid drugs. The chain has TRBV12-3 or TRBV12-4 and TRBJ2-1, with TRBD2 matching over 10 bases. The CDR3 bases are TGTGCCAGCACCTCTAGCGGGGGACTATACAATGAGCAGTTCTTC. Its protein is CASTSSGGLYNEQFF.